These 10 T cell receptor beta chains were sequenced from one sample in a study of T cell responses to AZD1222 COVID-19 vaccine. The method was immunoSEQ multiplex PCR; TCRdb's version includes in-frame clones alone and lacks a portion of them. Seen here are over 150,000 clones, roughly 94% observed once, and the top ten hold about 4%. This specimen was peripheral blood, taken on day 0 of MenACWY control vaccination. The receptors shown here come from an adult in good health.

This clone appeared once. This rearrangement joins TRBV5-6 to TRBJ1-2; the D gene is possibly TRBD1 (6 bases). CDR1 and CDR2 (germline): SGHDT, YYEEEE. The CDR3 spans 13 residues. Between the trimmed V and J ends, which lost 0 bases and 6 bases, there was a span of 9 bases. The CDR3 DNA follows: TGTGCCAGCAGCTTGGTAGGGGGGAATGGCTACACCTTC. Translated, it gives CASSLVGGNGYTF.

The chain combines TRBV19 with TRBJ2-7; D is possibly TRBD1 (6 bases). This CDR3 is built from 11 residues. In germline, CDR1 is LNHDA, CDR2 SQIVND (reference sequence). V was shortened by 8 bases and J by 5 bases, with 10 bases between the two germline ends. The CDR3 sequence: CASSHRDEQYF. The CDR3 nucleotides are TGTGCCAGTTCTCACAGGGACGAGCAGTACTTC.

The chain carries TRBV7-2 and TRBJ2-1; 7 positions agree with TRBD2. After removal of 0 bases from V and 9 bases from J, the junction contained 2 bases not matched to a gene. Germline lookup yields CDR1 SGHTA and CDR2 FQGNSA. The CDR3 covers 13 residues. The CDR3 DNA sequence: TGTGCCAGCAGCTTAGCGCGGGGGTTTGAGCAGTTCTTC. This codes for CASSLARGFEQFF.

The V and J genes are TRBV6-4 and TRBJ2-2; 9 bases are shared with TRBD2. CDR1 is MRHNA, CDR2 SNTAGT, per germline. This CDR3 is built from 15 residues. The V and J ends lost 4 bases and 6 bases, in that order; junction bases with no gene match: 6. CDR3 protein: CASSAFAGGPGELFF. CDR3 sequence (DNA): TGTGCCAGCAGTGCTTTCGCGGGAGGGCCCGGGGAGCTGTTTTTT.

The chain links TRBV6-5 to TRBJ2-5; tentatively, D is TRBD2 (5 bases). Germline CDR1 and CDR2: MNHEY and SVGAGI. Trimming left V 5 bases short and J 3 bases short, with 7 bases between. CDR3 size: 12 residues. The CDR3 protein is CASSPAEETQYF. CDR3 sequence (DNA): TGTGCCAGCAGTCCAGCGGAAGAGACCCAGTACTTC.

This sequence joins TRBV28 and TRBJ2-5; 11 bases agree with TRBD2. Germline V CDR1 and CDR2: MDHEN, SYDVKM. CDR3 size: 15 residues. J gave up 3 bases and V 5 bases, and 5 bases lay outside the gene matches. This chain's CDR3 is CASSVRLAGKETQYF. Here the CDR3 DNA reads TGTGCCAGCAGTGTAAGACTAGCGGGGAAAGAGACCCAGTACTTC.

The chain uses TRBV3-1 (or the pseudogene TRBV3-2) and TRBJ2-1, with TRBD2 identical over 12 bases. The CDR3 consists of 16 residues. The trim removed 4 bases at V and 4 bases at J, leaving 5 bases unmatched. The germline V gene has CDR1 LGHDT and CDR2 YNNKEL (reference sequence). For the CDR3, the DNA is TGTGCCAGCAGCCTCGGACTAGCGGGAACATACAATGAGCAGTTCTTC. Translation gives CASSLGLAGTYNEQFF.

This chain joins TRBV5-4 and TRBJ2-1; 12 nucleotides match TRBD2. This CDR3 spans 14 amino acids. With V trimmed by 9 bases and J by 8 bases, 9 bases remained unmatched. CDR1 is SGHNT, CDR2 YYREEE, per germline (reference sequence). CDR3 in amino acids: CATSGRAHNDEQFF. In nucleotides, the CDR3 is TGTGCCACTAGCGGGAGGGCCCATAATGATGAGCAGTTCTTC.

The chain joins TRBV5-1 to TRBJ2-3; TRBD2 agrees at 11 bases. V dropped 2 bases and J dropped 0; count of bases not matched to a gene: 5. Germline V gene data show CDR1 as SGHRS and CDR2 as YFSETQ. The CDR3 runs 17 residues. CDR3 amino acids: CASSLLAGASSTDTQYF. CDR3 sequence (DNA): TGCGCCAGCAGCTTACTAGCGGGAGCCTCCAGCACAGATACGCAGTATTTT.

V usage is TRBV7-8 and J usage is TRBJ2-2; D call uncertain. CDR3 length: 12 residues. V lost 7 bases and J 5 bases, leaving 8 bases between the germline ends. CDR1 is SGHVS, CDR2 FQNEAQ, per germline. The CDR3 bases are TGTGCCAGCATCTCCCCAACCGGGGAGCTGTTTTTT. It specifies CASISPTGELFF.